One sample yielded the 4 T cell receptor beta chains listed below, sequenced in a study of T cells after somatic rescue of genetic block. TCRdb's table, derived via immunoSEQ multiplex PCR, lists solely in-frame clones and lacks some. Here the sample spans 110,000 or so clones, over 80% being singletons. Sequencing was carried out using peripheral blood mononuclear cells (PBMCs). Source of these receptors: a woman under 30.

The rearrangement joins TRBV7-2 to TRBJ1-3; D is unclear. The ends were cut back, 2 bases at V and 0 bases at J, with 14 bases in the middle. The CDR3 has 17 amino acids. Germline lookup yields CDR1 SGHTA and CDR2 FQGNSA. The CDR3 DNA reads TGTGCCAGCAGCTTAAGGCGGTGGCGGAGCTCTGGAAACACCATATATTTT. Translation gives CASSLRRWRSSGNTIYF.

The chain joins TRBV7-2 to TRBJ2-6; D is possibly TRBD1 (6 bases). With 3 bases removed from V and 0 bases from J, the gap between germline ends came to 6 bases. Per the germline V gene, CDR1 is SGHTA and CDR2 is FQGNSA. This CDR3 comprises 15 residues. The CDR3 coding sequence is TGTGCCAGCAGCTTGGGGGCCTCTGGGGCCAACGTCCTGACTTTC. Its protein is CASSLGASGANVLTF.

This clone was seen a single time. The CDR3 DNA sequence: TGTGCCAGCGAAGGACAGGGGCCTACCTACGAGCAGTACTTC. Translating it yields CASEGQGPTYEQYF. The V and J genes are TRBV28 and TRBJ2-7; TRBD1 matches at 9 bases. Trimming took 8 bases from V and 2 from J; bases not matched to a gene: 7. Germline V gene data show CDR1 as MDHEN and CDR2 as SYDVKM. CDR3 size: 14 residues.

The J gene is TRBJ2-1, the V gene TRBV6-1; 8 positions match TRBD1. Germline values: CDR1 MNHNS, CDR2 SASEGT. The CDR3 is 14 amino acids. The ends lost 4 bases at V and 10 bases at J; junction bases unmatched: 9. CDR3 in amino acids: CASSVWQGAVEQFF. CDR3 bases: TGTGCCAGCAGTGTATGGCAGGGGGCTGTCGAGCAGTTCTTC.